The rows below give T cell receptor beta chains drawn from one sample of a study of T cells in localized non-small cell lung cancer. The protocol was immunoSEQ multiplex PCR, while the TCRdb copy is restricted to in-frame clones and leaves out a portion. Here the sample spans around 3,100 clones, 22% being singletons. Sample: lung tumor tissue, taken before any cancer treatment. The source of these receptors is a man aged 18 to 55 with stage II lung adenocarcinoma. Each CDR3 is given with its conserved first and last residue. A D gene is named only where the DNA matches it firmly. The size field is filled for only some rows; it gives once, few, many or a size class.

TGTGCCTGGAGTGTACAGACAAACACTGAAGCTTTCTTT,CAWSVQTNTEAFF,.,TRBV30,TRBJ1-1,.,13
TGTGCCACCAGCAGTGATAAGGACAGGGGGTATACTAATGAAAAACTGTTTTTT,CATSSDKDRGYTNEKLFF,few,TRBV15,TRBJ1-4,TRBD1,18
TGTGCCAGTAGATCCGGGACAGGGATCGCCGAGCAGTACTTC,CASRSGTGIAEQYF,few,TRBV19,TRBJ2-7,TRBD1,14
TGTGCCAGCAGTTTTTACCCTCCTTCCTGGGGCTACACCTTC,CASSFYPPSWGYTF,few,TRBV6-8,TRBJ1-2,.,14
TGTGCCTCGGGACAGGGCATTGCAACTAATGAAAAACTGTTTTTT,CASGQGIATNEKLFF,few,TRBV30,TRBJ1-4,TRBD1,15
TGCGCCAGCACTCAGGATGGGGGGGAGACCCAGTACTTC,CASTQDGGETQYF,.,TRBV29-1,TRBJ2-5,.,13
TGTGCCAGCAGTGACTCTAGCGGGGGGGCCAGCACAGATACGCAGTATTTT,CASSDSSGGASTDTQYF,few,TRBV6-8,TRBJ2-3,TRBD2,17
TGTGCCAGCACCAGCATGGGGGGAGGCAATCAGCCCCAGCATTTT,CASTSMGGGNQPQHF,.,TRBV28,TRBJ1-5,.,15
TGTGCCAGCAGTCTACCGACAGGGAGGACGTCGGAAGCTTTCTTT,CASSLPTGRTSEAFF,.,TRBV28,TRBJ1-1,TRBD1,15
TGCGCCAGCAGCTTGGGATCAGAACCCGGCTCTGGCTACACCTTC,CASSLGSEPGSGYTF,few,TRBV5-1,TRBJ1-2,.,15
TGCGCCAGCAGCCGAGCGTCCATCGGTGGAAACACCATATATTTT,CASSRASIGGNTIYF,.,TRBV23-1,TRBJ1-3,.,15